The clone carrying this T cell receptor beta chain appeared many times. Its target is unknown. It was the library that attached unique molecular identifiers to individual cDNA molecules. MiXCR, run by TCRdb on the RACE reads, gives a single entry per CDR3 protein. Of about 41,000 distinct CDR3 sequences listed, approximately 3.3% were seen once; the top ten hold roughly 7.3%. The sample comes from a study of human T cells and chemical hapten exposure. For the study at large: Patches with 0.01% DPC went on the upper back, and the tests were read at 6 days.

Described time point: patch test 2, 6 weeks after DPC sensitization. The treatment is: therapeutic diphenylcyclopropenone sensitization with weekly scalp DPC. Total RNA was extracted from unfractionated whole blood. Overall study findings and caveats: In comparison with controls, expanded TCRs gave rise to a significantly larger number of large CDR3 similarity clusters.

The TCR originated in a man in his forties or fifties with alopecia areata. Some clones in this sample may be carry-over from other donors' samples. The sample in question was whole blood, obtained in connection with sensitization to the hapten diphenylcyclopropenone (DPC).

CDR3 bases: TGCAGTGCTAGAGTCCCGACAGGGGCGTCACCCCTCCACTTT. It codes for CSARVPTGASPLHF. This chain links TRBV20-1 with TRBJ1-6; TRBD1 aligns across 8 bases. Germline CDR1 and CDR2: DFQATT and SNEGSKA (reference sequence). The CDR3 has 14 amino acids. The V segment lost 1 base and the J segment 10 bases; nucleotides outside the gene matches: 6.